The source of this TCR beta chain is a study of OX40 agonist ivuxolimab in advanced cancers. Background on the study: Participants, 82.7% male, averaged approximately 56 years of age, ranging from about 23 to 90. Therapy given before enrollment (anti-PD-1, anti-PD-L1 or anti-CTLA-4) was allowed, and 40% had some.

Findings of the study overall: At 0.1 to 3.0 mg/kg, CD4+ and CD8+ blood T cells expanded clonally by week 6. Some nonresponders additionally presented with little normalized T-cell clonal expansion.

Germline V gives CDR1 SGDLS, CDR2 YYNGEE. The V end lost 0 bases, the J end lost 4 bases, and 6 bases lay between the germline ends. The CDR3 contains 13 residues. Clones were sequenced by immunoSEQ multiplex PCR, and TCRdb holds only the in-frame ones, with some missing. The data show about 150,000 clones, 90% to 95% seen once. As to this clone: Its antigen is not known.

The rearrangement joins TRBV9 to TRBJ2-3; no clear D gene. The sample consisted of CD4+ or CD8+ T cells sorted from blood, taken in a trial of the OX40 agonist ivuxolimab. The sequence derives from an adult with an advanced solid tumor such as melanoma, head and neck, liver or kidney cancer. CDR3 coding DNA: TGTGCCAGCAGCGTAGCTGGCCCAGATACGCAGTATTTT. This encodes CASSVAGPDTQYF.